The 21 T cell receptor beta chains given below trace back to one sample, sequenced in a study of T cell responses to AZD1222 COVID-19 vaccine. Sequencing was performed with immunoSEQ multiplex PCR; in TCRdb, only in-frame clones are kept and a portion is missing. In the table there are more than 75,000 clones, roughly nine tenths of which are singletons. Sample: peripheral blood, taken 28 days after the second AZD1222 dose. These receptors were taken from an adult who received the AZD1222 COVID-19 vaccine.

The CDR3 is CAISEGRLQNTEAFF. As DNA, the CDR3 is TGTGCCATCAGTGAAGGACGGTTACAGAACACTGAAGCTTTCTTT. This rearrangement joins TRBV10-3 to TRBJ1-1; D is unresolved. Trimming stripped 3 bases from V and 1 base from J, with 12 bases between. The CDR3 sequence is 15 residues long. Per the germline V gene, CDR1 is ENHRY and CDR2 is SYGVKD.

The chain carries TRBV7-2 and TRBJ1-5; D may be TRBD1 (5 bases). The CDR3 extends over 13 amino acids. The V end lost 2 bases, the J end lost 7 bases, and 9 bases lay between the germline ends. Germline V CDR1 and CDR2: SGHTA, FQGNSA. CDR3 DNA: TGTGCCAGCAGCTTAAGAAGGGACCAGCCCCAGCATTTT. Its protein product is CASSLRRDQPQHF.

The chain employs TRBV10-2 and TRBJ2-1, with 7 bases matching TRBD2. Unmatched junction bases numbered 4, after V lost 6 bases and J lost 2 bases. Germline assignment: CDR1 WSHSY and CDR2 SAAADI. The CDR3 contains 14 residues. CDR3 sequence (DNA): TGCGCCAGCAGCACTAGCGCTACCTACAATGAGCAGTTCTTC. This gives the protein CASSTSATYNEQFF.

The gene calls are TRBV5-1 and TRBJ1-3; no reliable D call. The CDR3 runs to 15 residues. CDR1 is SGHRS, CDR2 YFSETQ, per germline. Trimming removed 0 bases at V and 0 bases at J, with 7 bases between. CDR3 coding DNA: TGCGCCAGCAGCTTGGGGGGAGTCTCTGGAAACACCATATATTTT. Translating gives CASSLGGVSGNTIYF.

The chain couples TRBV11-1 to TRBJ2-7; TRBD1 might be the D (6 bases). This CDR3 contains 15 residues. Trimming cost V 4 bases and J 3 bases, with 16 bases left between them. CDR1 and CDR2 from the germline V gene are SGHAT and FQDESV (reference sequence). Here the CDR3 DNA reads TGTGCCAGCAGCTCGAGGGTGGGGGCGCGCTACGAGCAGTACTTC. Protein sequence: CASSSRVGARYEQYF.

In this sample, this clone turned up a few times. The chain carries TRBV5-4 and TRBJ1-5; TRBD1 matches at 8 bases. The CDR3 is 15 residues long. Germline CDR1 SGHNT, CDR2 YYREEE (reference sequence). V gave up 7 bases and J gave up 0 bases; unmatched junction bases: 6. In DNA form, the CDR3 reads TGTGCCAGCTCCTCAGGGGGCGGTAGCAATCAGCCCCAGCATTTT. Protein: CASSSGGGSNQPQHF.

The rearrangement uses TRBV20-1 and TRBJ1-5; perhaps TRBD1 as D (5 bases). The V end was cut by 3 bases, the J end by 0 bases, with 12 bases between. The CDR3 has 15 amino acids. Germline loops: CDR1 DFQATT, CDR2 SNEGSKA (reference sequence). The CDR3 here is CSASRVGASNQPQHF. The CDR3 DNA is TGCAGTGCTAGTCGGGTTGGGGCTAGCAATCAGCCCCAGCATTTT.

This sequence joins TRBV11-2 and TRBJ2-1, with D unclear. The CDR3 sequence is 12 residues long. Trimming left V 5 bases short and J 8 bases short, with 10 bases between. From germline, CDR1 is SGHAT and CDR2 FQNNGV. The DNA for the CDR3 is TGTGCCAGCAGCCGTAGGTTCCATGAGCAGTTCTTC. It is translated as CASSRRFHEQFF. The full variable domain, rest sourced from reference TRBV11-2 and TRBJ2-1, is EAGVAQSPRYKIIEKRQSVAFWCNPISGHATLYWYQQILGQGPKLLIQFQNNGVVDDSQLPKDRFSAERLKGVDSTLKIQPAKLEDSAVYLCASSRRFHEQFFGPGTRLTVL.

The chain uses TRBV2 and TRBJ2-3, with 15 bases matching TRBD2. Germline assignment: CDR1 SNHLY and CDR2 FYNNEI. With 3 bases clipped from V and 4 bases from J, the junction kept 8 bases outside the gene matches. The CDR3 has 18 residues. The CDR3 bases are TGTGCCAGCAGTGAGTGGACTAGCGGGGGGGCCAGATCAGATACGCAGTATTTT. It specifies CASSEWTSGGARSDTQYF. Filled out from reference TRBV2 and TRBJ2-3, the complete variable domain reads EPEVTQTPSHQVTQMGQEVILRCVPISNHLYFYWYRQILGQKVEFLVSFYNNEISEKSEIFDDQFSVERPDGSNFTLKIRSTKLEDSAMYFCASSEWTSGGARSDTQYFGPGTRLTVL.

The CDR3 DNA is TGTGCCAGCAGTTATGACAGGGGGAAAGGGTATTCCTACAATGAGCAGTTCTTC. Translation gives CASSYDRGKGYSYNEQFF. The chain has TRBV28 and TRBJ2-1; TRBD1 agrees at 9 bases. This CDR3 is built from 18 residues. J gave up 1 base and V 4 bases, and 11 bases lay outside the gene matches. Germline V lookup: CDR1 MDHEN, CDR2 SYDVKM.

This chain joins TRBV9 and TRBJ1-1; 7 positions match TRBD1. Germline V gives CDR1 SGDLS, CDR2 YYNGEE. This CDR3 spans 14 amino acids. V shed 4 bases and J 5 bases; nucleotides not matched to a gene: 8. For the CDR3, the DNA is TGTGCCAGCAGCCTCCGACAGGGTGGTACTGAAGCTTTCTTT. It encodes CASSLRQGGTEAFF. Full variable domain (outside the CDR3, taken from reference TRBV9 and TRBJ1-1): DSGVTQTPKHLITATGQRVTLRCSPRSGDLSVYWYQQSLDQGLQFLIQYYNGEERAKGNILERFSAQQFPDLHSELNLSSLELGDSALYFCASSLRQGGTEAFFGQGTRLTVV.

V is TRBV30 and J is TRBJ1-2, with a tentative D call TRBD1 (5 bases). The V and J ends lost 7 bases and 7 bases respectively, with 16 bases between them. The CDR3 covers 12 residues. Germline CDR1 and CDR2: GTSNPN and SVGIG (reference sequence). The CDR3 nucleotides are TGTGCCTACTCGTGGGGGGACGGTGGCTACACCTTC. Protein: CAYSWGDGGYTF. Supplemented by reference TRBV30 and TRBJ1-2, the full variable domain reads SQTIHQWPATLVQPVGSPLSLECTVEGTSNPNLYWYRQAAGRGLQLLFYSVGIGQISSEVPQNLSASRPQDRQFILSSKKLLLSDSGFYLCAYSWGDGGYTFGSGTRLTVV.

The chain combines TRBV5-6 with TRBJ2-7; 7 bases map to TRBD1. Germline values: CDR1 SGHDT, CDR2 YYEEEE. J was trimmed by 4 bases and V by 4 bases; bases with no gene match: 11. The CDR3 is 15 amino acids. CDR3 sequence: CASSLLTGAVYEQYF. CDR3 bases: TGTGCCAGCAGCCTATTAACAGGGGCCGTTTACGAGCAGTACTTC.

J is TRBJ1-5 and V is TRBV5-3; D is unclear. TRBV5-3 is classed as an ORF, of uncertain function. V lost 4 bases and J lost 3, with 11 bases in between. The CDR3 covers 14 residues. CDR3 amino acids: CARSDGRSNQPQHF. Written as DNA, the CDR3 is TGTGCCAGAAGCGACGGACGGTCCAATCAGCCCCAGCATTTT.

The chain employs TRBV18 and TRBJ2-7; no reliable D call. This CDR3 is built from 12 residues. Deletions cut 3 bases from V and 3 bases from J, with 6 bases between. CDR1 and CDR2 (germline): KGHSH, LQKENI. As DNA, the CDR3 is TGTGCCAGCTCACCGAAAGGCTACGAGCAGTACTTC. The encoded protein is CASSPKGYEQYF.

The chain combines TRBV27 with TRBJ1-1; 7 bases fit TRBD1. Losses at the gene ends were 5 bases for V and 4 bases for J; bases not matched to a gene: 13. The CDR3 extends over 16 amino acids. Looked up from germline, CDR1 is MNHEY and CDR2 is SMNVEV (reference sequence). CDR3 protein: CASSPTGQIGFTEAFF. CDR3 DNA sequence: TGTGCCAGCAGTCCCACGGGACAGATCGGTTTCACTGAAGCTTTCTTT.

This clone was counted only a few times. This chain connects TRBV9 to TRBJ1-4; tentative D call: TRBD1 (5 bases). V shed 8 bases and J shed 1 base, with 21 bases lying between them. The CDR3 spans 17 residues. The germline CDR1 and CDR2 sequences are SGDLS and YYNGEE. The chain's CDR3 is CASSRGSGGKTNEKLFF. CDR3 nucleotides: TGTGCCAGTTCCCGGGGTTCTGGGGGAAAAACTAATGAAAAACTGTTTTTT.

This chain joins TRBV21-1 and TRBJ2-5; no check of the table's D call, TRBD2, against the DNA was made. TRBV21-1 is reported as a pseudogene. This CDR3 has 15 amino acids. The CDR3: CASSKGGRFQETQYF. The CDR3 nucleotides read TGTGCCAGCAGCAAAGGAGGCAGATTCCAAGAGACCCAGTACTTC.

The V and J genes are TRBV5-1 and TRBJ2-2; 8 positions agree with TRBD1. In germline, CDR1 is SGHRS, CDR2 YFSETQ. With 4 bases clipped from V and 6 bases from J, the junction kept 8 bases outside the gene matches. This CDR3 has 15 amino acids. The DNA for the CDR3 is TGCGCCAGCAGCGTGGACAGGGTCGGGGCCGGGGAGCTGTTTTTT. Translating gives CASSVDRVGAGELFF.

The chain combines TRBV7-9 with TRBJ2-1; D call uncertain. The CDR3 runs to 12 residues. Germline CDR1 is SEHNR and CDR2 is FQNEAQ (reference sequence). V lost 2 bases to trimming and J lost 10 bases, with 9 bases between them. The CDR3 protein is CASSLMGGEQFF. In nucleotides, the CDR3 is TGTGCCAGCAGCTTAATGGGCGGCGAGCAGTTCTTC.

This clone was recorded once. The chain carries TRBV28 and TRBJ1-3; D possibly corresponds to TRBD1 (5 bases). CDR3 size: 15 residues. Germline lookup yields CDR1 MDHEN and CDR2 SYDVKM. V was trimmed by 0 bases and J by 3 bases, leaving 9 bases between them. CDR3 sequence (DNA): TGTGCCAGCAGTTTATGGGCAGGGAGTGGAAACACCATATATTTT. Its translation is CASSLWAGSGNTIYF.